This T cell receptor (beta chain) was profiled in a study of metastatic and nonmetastatic thyroid tumors. Turning to the study itself: Both malignant and benign thyroid patients supplied peripheral blood and tumor or nodule tissue samples, across which the repertoires of these patients were then compared. Study-wide results and limits: It was reported that TCR beta diversity was significantly higher in malignant thyroid tumors than benign nodules, in blood and tumor.

Germline V lookup: CDR1 SGHRS, CDR2 YFSETQ. V gave up 5 bases and J gave up 4 bases, with 18 bases separating them. This CDR3 is built from 16 residues. Per the study methods: A classifier of distant metastasis in papillary thyroid cancer was built from CDR3 differences (across clinicopathological groups). TCRdb re-processed the PCR reads through MiXCR. None of the V and J calls come from the authors' own analysis; TCRdb made them. The data contain 25,000 to 35,000 clones, 25% to 30% of them singletons. This clone has a count of ten or more. Its specificity is not known. Thyroid surgery was preceded by no treatment in any patient.

The sequence came from a female donor with papillary thyroid cancer or a benign thyroid nodule (not recorded which). Some clones in this sample may be carry-over from other donors' samples. Sequenced: blood. This chain uses TRBV5-1 with TRBJ2-2; D gene ambiguous. CDR3 DNA: TGCGCCAGCAGACCCCCAGGTCGCCGAACCACCGGGGAGCTGTTTTTT. This translates into CASRPPGRRTTGELFF.